The entry below describes one TCR beta chain. In the authors' methods: Estimated nucleated cell counts came from reference gene primer amplification. The repertoire was sequenced with immunoSEQ multiplex PCR; TCRdb's copy has only in-frame clones and lacks some. That table supplies the V and J calls and clone size; D and trimming were determined from the DNA. Here the sample spans around 220,000 clones, around nine tenths being singletons. The data belong to a study of blood T cell repertoires in COVID-19. Study-wide context: Collection of acute and convalescent COVID-19 samples took place in the United States, Italy and Spain. The analysed material was cDNA or gDNA that came from T cells, B-cell-depleted T cells, or PBMCs.

CDR3 length: 13 amino acids. Trimming stripped 0 bases from V and 8 bases from J, with 5 bases between. The chain recombines TRBV12-3 or TRBV12-4 with TRBJ1-6; D gene ambiguous. The sequence derives from a woman in her 40s who had recovered from COVID-19. The sequencing input was peripheral blood. Here the CDR3 DNA reads TGTGCCAGCAGTTTAGCGGCGGATTCACCCCTCCACTTT. It codes for CASSLAADSPLHF.